This TCR beta chain was retrieved from a study of T cell changes during pregnancy in multiple sclerosis. Assay: immunoSEQ multiplex PCR; the TCRdb copy retains only in-frame clones and omits some. The profile shows more than 45,000 clones, 94% of them singletons. This CDR3 spans 13 amino acids. The V and J ends lost 4 bases and 6 bases, in that order; junction bases with no gene match: 2. Germline values: CDR1 KGHSH, CDR2 LQKENI. This clone was found a few times. This receptor was identified in a female donor with multiple sclerosis, enrolled in a pregnancy study. This chain joins TRBV18 and TRBJ2-1, with 8 positions matching TRBD1. The material sequenced was CD4+ T cells from peripheral blood mononuclear cells, taken in the first trimester of pregnancy. CDR3 region: CASSQDRVNEQFF. The CDR3 DNA is TGTGCCAGCTCACAGGACAGGGTCAATGAGCAGTTCTTC.